Listed below are T cell receptor beta chains from one sample, sequenced in a study of blood T cell repertoires in COVID-19. Sequenced by immunoSEQ multiplex PCR; TCRdb stores in-frame clones only, minus some. The data hold almost 70,000 clones, with more than 70% observed a single time. The sequencing sample was made of peripheral blood. Receptors originate from a woman aged 70-85 years with acute or convalescent COVID-19. Both conserved end residues are part of each CDR3. D genes are given only for firm matches. Clone size is stated in some rows and not others, as once, few, many or a class when expanded.

v_gene: TRBV5-1
j_gene: TRBJ2-1
d_gene: TRBD1
abundance: once
CDR3nt: TGCGCCAGCAGCTCGGGACAGGGGGCTGGCAATGAGCAGTTCTTC
CDR3aa: CASSSGQGAGNEQFF

v_gene: TRBV10-3
j_gene: TRBJ1-2
d_gene: .
abundance: .
CDR3nt: TGTGCCATCAAGGCAGAGGAGAGCTACACCTTC
CDR3aa: CAIKAEESYTF

v_gene: TRBV10-3
j_gene: TRBJ1-3
d_gene: .
abundance: .
CDR3nt: TGTGCCATCAGGGCAACAGGCGCAGCAGGAAACACCATATATTTT
CDR3aa: CAIRATGAAGNTIYF

v_gene: TRBV28
j_gene: TRBJ1-5
d_gene: TRBD1
abundance: .
CDR3nt: TGTGCCAGCAGTACCCCCTTGGGACAGGGGACCCATCAGCCCCAGCATTTT
CDR3aa: CASSTPLGQGTHQPQHF

v_gene: TRBV5-1
j_gene: TRBJ1-3
d_gene: .
abundance: once
CDR3nt: TGCGCCAGCAGCTCGATACAGGGCTCTGGAAACACCATATATTTT
CDR3aa: CASSSIQGSGNTIYF

v_gene: TRBV5-4
j_gene: TRBJ2-3
d_gene: TRBD2
abundance: .
CDR3nt: TGTGCCTCCCACGGAAAGGGAGGGCAAAATACGCAGTATTTT
CDR3aa: CASHGKGGQNTQYF

v_gene: TRBV2
j_gene: TRBJ2-5
d_gene: TRBD2
abundance: .
CDR3nt: TGTGCCAGCGGAGCGGGGGGCCGGGAGACCCAGTACTTC
CDR3aa: CASGAGGRETQYF

v_gene: TRBV7-9
j_gene: TRBJ2-7
d_gene: .
abundance: .
CDR3nt: TGTGCCAGCAGCCCCAACGGGGACGAGCAGTACTTC
CDR3aa: CASSPNGDEQYF

v_gene: TRBV7-2
j_gene: TRBJ1-2
d_gene: TRBD1
abundance: .
CDR3nt: TGTGCCAGCAGCTTATTCATCGAGGGGGCATCTGGCTACACCTTC
CDR3aa: CASSLFIEGASGYTF

v_gene: TRBV11-2
j_gene: TRBJ1-5
d_gene: .
abundance: .
CDR3nt: TGTGCCAGCAGCTTAGGCGCAGGAAACAATCAGCCCCAGCATTTT
CDR3aa: CASSLGAGNNQPQHF

v_gene: TRBV18
j_gene: TRBJ1-3
d_gene: .
abundance: .
CDR3nt: TGTGCCAGCTCACCACCTAGCCGGGGAAACACCATATATTTT
CDR3aa: CASSPPSRGNTIYF

v_gene: TRBV28
j_gene: TRBJ1-2
d_gene: TRBD1
abundance: .
CDR3nt: TGTGCCAGCAGGGAAGGACAGGTGGGGGGCTACACCTTC
CDR3aa: CASREGQVGGYTF

v_gene: TRBV19
j_gene: TRBJ2-1
d_gene: TRBD1
abundance: .
CDR3nt: TGTGCCAGTATGAGGGAACAGGGGGGATTTAGCGAGCAGTTCTTC
CDR3aa: CASMREQGGFSEQFF

v_gene: TRBV25-1
j_gene: TRBJ1-1
d_gene: .
abundance: .
CDR3nt: TGTGCCAGCAGTGAATTCGGCAGGGGTGACACTGAAGCTTTCTTT
CDR3aa: CASSEFGRGDTEAFF

v_gene: TRBV7-8
j_gene: TRBJ2-3
d_gene: .
abundance: .
CDR3nt: TGTGCCAGCACCGAGGAGTATCGGACAGATACGCAGTATTTT
CDR3aa: CASTEEYRTDTQYF

v_gene: TRBV28
j_gene: TRBJ1-4
d_gene: TRBD1
abundance: once
CDR3nt: TGTGCCAGCAGTCCCGACAGGGTTAATGAAAAACTGTTTTTT
CDR3aa: CASSPDRVNEKLFF

v_gene: TRBV5-1
j_gene: TRBJ1-4
d_gene: .
abundance: .
CDR3nt: TGCGCCAGCAGCCCGGGAACCTTTAATGAAAAACTGTTTTTT
CDR3aa: CASSPGTFNEKLFF

v_gene: TRBV30
j_gene: TRBJ1-5
d_gene: .
abundance: .
CDR3nt: TGTGCCTGGAGTGGGAGCTCGCCGCCCCAGCATTTT
CDR3aa: CAWSGSSPPQHF